Listed here is a single TCR beta chain. Seattle patients were enrolled during active infection and followed longitudinally. The data are from a study of blood T cell repertoires in COVID-19. Study details: Material from acute and convalescent COVID-19 was sourced from the United States, Italy and Spain. T cells, B-cell-depleted T cells, or PBMCs supplied cDNA or gDNA.

Sequenced by immunoSEQ multiplex PCR; TCRdb stores in-frame clones only, minus some. The sample lists some 320,000 clones, just under 90% occurring once. The sequencing sample was made of peripheral blood. The TCR comes from a woman in her twenties or thirties with COVID-19, enrolled during active disease.

The DNA of the CDR3 is TGCAGCGTTGAAGATCTCGGCGGACTTCTATACGAGCAGTACTTC. Translated, it gives CSVEDLGGLLYEQYF. The V and J genes are TRBV29-1 and TRBJ2-7; possibly TRBD2 for D (5 bases). Germline CDR1 and CDR2: SQVTM and ANQGSEA. The CDR3 consists of 15 residues. Trimming took 0 bases from V and 4 from J, leaving 16 bases between them.